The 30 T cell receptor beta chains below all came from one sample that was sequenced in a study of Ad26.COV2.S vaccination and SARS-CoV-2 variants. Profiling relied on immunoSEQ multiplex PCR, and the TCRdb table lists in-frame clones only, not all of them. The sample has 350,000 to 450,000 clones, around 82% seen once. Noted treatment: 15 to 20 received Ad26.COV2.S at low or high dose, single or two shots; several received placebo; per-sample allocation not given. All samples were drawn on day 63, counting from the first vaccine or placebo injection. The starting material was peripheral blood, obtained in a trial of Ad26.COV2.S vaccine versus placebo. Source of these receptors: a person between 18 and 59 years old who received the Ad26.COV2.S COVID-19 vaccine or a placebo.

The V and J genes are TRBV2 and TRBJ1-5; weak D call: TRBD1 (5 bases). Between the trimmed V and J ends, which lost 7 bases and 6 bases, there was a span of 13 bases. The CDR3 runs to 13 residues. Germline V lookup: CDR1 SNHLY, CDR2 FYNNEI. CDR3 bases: TGTGCCAGCACCAGGGAGTTGGGTCAGCCCCAGCATTTT. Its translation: CASTRELGQPQHF.

In nucleotides, the CDR3 is TGCGCCAGCAGCCAAGGTTCGAAGGGGGCGAACACTGAAGCTTTCTTT. Protein: CASSQGSKGANTEAFF. The chain employs TRBV4-1 and TRBJ1-1; 7 nucleotides align to TRBD1. Germline assignment: CDR1 MGHRA and CDR2 YSYEKL. This CDR3 has 16 amino acids. The junction had 6 bases not matched to a gene; V was cut back by 1 base and J by 1 base.

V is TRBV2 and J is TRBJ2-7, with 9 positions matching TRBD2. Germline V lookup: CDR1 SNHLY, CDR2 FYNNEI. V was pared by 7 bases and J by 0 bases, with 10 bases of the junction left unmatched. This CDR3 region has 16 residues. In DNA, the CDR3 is TGTGCCAGCAACCCACAGGCGGGAGGGCCCTCCTACGAGCAGTACTTC. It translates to CASNPQAGGPSYEQYF.

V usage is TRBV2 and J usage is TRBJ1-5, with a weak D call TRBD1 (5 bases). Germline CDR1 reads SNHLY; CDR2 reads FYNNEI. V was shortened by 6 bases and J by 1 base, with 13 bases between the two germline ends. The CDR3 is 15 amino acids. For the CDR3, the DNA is TGTGCCAGCAGCCAAGATGGACAAAGCAATCAGCCCCAGCATTTT. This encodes CASSQDGQSNQPQHF.

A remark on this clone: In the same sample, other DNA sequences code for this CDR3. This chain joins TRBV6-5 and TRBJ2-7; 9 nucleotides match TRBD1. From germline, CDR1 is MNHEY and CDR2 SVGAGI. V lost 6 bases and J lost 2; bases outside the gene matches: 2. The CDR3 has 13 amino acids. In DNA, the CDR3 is TGTGCCAGCAGCCGGGACAGGGCCTACGAGCAGTACTTC. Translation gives CASSRDRAYEQYF.

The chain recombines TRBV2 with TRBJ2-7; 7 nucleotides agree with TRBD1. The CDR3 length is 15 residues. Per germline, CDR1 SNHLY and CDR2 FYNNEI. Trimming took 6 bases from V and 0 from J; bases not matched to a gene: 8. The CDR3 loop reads CASRQGPRSSYEQYF. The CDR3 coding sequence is TGTGCCAGCAGACAGGGGCCAAGGAGCTCCTACGAGCAGTACTTC.

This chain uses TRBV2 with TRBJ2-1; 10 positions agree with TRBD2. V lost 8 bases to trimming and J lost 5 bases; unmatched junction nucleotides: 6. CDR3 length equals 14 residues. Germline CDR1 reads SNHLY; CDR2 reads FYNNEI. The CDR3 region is CASLSGRSDNEQFF. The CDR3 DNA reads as TGTGCCAGCCTTAGCGGGAGGTCCGACAATGAGCAGTTCTTC.

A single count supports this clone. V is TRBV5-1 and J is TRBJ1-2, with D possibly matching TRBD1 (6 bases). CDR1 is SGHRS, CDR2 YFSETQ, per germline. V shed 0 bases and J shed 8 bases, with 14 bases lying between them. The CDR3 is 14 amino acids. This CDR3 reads CASSLDTGFRGYTF. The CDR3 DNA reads TGCGCCAGCAGCTTGGATACAGGGTTTAGGGGCTACACCTTC.

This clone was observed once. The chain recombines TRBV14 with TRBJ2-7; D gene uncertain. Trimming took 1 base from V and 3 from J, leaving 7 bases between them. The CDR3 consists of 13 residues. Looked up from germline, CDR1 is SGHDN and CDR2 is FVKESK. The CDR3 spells CASSQGWGYEQYF. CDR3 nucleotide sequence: TGTGCCAGCAGCCAAGGGTGGGGCTACGAGCAGTACTTC.

CDR3 loop: CASSPQAGGLKTQYF. The CDR3, as DNA: TGTGCCAGCAGCCCTCAAGCGGGAGGGCTCAAGACCCAGTACTTC. This sequence joins TRBV9 and TRBJ2-5; 10 bases agree with TRBD2. The germline V gene has CDR1 SGDLS and CDR2 YYNGEE. The CDR3 length is 15 residues. After removal of 4 bases from V and 6 bases from J, the junction contained 9 bases not matched to a gene.

The CDR3 nucleotides are TGCGCCAGCAGTGAGTCTCACGGGGGGGCGCCCGGCTACACCTTC. Protein product: CASSESHGGAPGYTF. The V gene is TRBV10-2, the J gene TRBJ1-2, with D tentatively TRBD1 (6 bases). V was pared by 0 bases and J by 8 bases, with 16 bases between. The CDR3 extends over 15 amino acids. Germline CDR1 WSHSY, CDR2 SAAADI.

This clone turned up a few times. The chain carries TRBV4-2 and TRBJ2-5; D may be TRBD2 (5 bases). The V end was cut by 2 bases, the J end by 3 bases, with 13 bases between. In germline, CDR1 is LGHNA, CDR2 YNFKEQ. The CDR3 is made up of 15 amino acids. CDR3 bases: TGTGCCAGCAGCCAATCAGGAGGTCCCGAAGAGACCCAGTACTTC. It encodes CASSQSGGPEETQYF.

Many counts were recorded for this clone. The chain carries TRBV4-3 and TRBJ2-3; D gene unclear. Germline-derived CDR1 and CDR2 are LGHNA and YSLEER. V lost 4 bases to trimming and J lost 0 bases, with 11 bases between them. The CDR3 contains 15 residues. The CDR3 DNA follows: TGCGCCAGCAGCCCCCTAGAAGGGAGCACAGATACGCAGTATTTT. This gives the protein CASSPLEGSTDTQYF.

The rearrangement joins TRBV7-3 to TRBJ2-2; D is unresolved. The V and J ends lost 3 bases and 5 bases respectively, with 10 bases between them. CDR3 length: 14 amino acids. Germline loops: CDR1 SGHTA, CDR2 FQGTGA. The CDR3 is CASSFGRGTGELFF. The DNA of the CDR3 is TGTGCCAGCAGCTTTGGTAGAGGTACCGGGGAGCTGTTTTTT. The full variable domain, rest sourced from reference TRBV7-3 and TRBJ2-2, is GAGVSQTPSNKVTEKGKYVELRCDPISGHTALYWYRQSLGQGPEFLIYFQGTGAADDSGLPNDRFFAVRPEGSVSTLKIQRTERGDSAVYLCASSFGRGTGELFFGEGSRLTVL.

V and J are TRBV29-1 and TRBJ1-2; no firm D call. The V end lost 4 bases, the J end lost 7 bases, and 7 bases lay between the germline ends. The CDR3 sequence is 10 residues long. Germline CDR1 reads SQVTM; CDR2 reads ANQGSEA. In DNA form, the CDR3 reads TGCAGCGTTGGGTGGCTTGGCTACACCTTC. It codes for CSVGWLGYTF.

CDR3 residues: CSVGEGGRGAVNYGYTF. The DNA for the CDR3 is TGCAGCGTTGGCGAAGGGGGCAGGGGTGCCGTTAACTATGGCTACACCTTC. The rearrangement links TRBV29-1 to TRBJ1-2; 7 bases map to TRBD1. Germline trimming cut 4 bases from V and 1 base from J; bases unmatched to any gene: 15. Germline values: CDR1 SQVTM, CDR2 ANQGSEA. The length of the CDR3 is 17 residues.

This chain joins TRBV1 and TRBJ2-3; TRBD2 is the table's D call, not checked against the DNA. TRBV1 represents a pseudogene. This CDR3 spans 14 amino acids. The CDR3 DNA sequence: TGCACCAGCAGCCAAGATTTGAGAAGAGATACGCAGTATTTT. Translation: CTSSQDLRRDTQYF.

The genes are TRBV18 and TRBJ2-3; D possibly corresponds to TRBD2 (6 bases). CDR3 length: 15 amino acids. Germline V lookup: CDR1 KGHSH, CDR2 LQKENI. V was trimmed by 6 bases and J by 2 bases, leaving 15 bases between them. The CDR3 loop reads CASSPSGHFTDTQYF. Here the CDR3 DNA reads TGTGCCAGCTCCCCCAGCGGGCACTTCACAGATACGCAGTATTTT.

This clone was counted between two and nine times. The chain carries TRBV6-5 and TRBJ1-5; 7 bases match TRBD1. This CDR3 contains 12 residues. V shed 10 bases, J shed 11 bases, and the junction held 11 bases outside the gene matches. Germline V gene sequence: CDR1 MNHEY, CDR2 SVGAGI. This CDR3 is CATCPPGGAQHF. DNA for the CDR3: TGTGCCACCTGCCCTCCAGGGGGAGCCCAGCATTTT.

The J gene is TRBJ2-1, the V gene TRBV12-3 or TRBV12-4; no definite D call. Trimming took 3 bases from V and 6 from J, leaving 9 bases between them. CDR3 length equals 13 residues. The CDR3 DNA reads TGTGCCAGCAGTTTTGCCCCCACCAATGAGCAGTTCTTC. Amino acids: CASSFAPTNEQFF.

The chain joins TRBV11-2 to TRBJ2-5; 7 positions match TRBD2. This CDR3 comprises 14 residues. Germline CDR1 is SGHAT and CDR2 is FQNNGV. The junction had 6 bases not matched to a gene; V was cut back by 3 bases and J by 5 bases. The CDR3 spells CASSFTGRGETQYF. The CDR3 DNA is TGTGCCAGCAGCTTCACCGGGCGGGGGGAGACCCAGTACTTC.

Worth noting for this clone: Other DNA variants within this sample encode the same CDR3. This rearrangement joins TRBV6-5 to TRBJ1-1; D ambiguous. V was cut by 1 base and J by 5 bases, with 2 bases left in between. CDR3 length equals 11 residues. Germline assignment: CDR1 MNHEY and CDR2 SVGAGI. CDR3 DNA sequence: TGTGCCAGCAGTTACTTGACTGAAGCTTTCTTT. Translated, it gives CASSYLTEAFF.

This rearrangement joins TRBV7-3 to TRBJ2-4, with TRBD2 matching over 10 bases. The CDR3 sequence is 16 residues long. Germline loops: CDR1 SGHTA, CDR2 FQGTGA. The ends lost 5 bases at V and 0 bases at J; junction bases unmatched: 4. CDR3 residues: CASSLSGGIAKNIQYF. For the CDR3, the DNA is TGTGCCAGCAGCCTTAGCGGGGGGATAGCCAAAAACATTCAGTACTTC.

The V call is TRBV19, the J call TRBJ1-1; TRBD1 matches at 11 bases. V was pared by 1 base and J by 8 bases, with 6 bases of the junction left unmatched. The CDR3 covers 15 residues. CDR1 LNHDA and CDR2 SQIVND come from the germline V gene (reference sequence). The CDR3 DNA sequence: TGTGCCAGTAGTATAGGAGGGACAGGGGGAGCCGAAGCTTTCTTT. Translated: CASSIGGTGGAEAFF.

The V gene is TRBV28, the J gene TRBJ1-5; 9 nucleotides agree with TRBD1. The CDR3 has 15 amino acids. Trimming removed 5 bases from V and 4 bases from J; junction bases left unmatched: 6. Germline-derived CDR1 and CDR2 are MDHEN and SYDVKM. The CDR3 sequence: CASSTGGMGNQPQHF. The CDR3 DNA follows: TGTGCCAGCAGTACAGGGGGCATGGGTAATCAGCCCCAGCATTTT. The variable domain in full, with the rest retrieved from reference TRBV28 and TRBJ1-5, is DVKVTQSSRYLVKRTGEKVFLECVQDMDHENMFWYRQDPGLGLRLIYFSYDVKMKEKGDIPEGYSVSREKKERFSLILESASTNQTSMYLCASSTGGMGNQPQHFGDGTRLSIL.

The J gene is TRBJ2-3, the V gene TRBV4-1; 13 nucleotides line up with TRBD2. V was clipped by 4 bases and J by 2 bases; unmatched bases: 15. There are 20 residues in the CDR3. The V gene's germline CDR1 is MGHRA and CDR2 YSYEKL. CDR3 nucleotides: TGCGCCAGCAGCCCCCGAAGTTTCCGAACTAGCGGGAGGGCCACAGATACGCAGTATTTT. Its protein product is CASSPRSFRTSGRATDTQYF.

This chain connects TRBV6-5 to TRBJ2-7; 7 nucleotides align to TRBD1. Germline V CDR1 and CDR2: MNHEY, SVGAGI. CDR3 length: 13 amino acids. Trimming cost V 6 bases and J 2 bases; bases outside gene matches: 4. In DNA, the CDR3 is TGTGCCAGCAGCTATACAGGGGCCTACGAGCAGTACTTC. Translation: CASSYTGAYEQYF.

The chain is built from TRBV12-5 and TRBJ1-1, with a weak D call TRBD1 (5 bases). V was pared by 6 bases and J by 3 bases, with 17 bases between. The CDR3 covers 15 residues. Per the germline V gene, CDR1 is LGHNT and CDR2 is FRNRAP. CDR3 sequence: CASGTQGNWYTEAFF. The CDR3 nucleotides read TGTGCTAGTGGAACCCAGGGTAATTGGTACACTGAAGCTTTCTTT.

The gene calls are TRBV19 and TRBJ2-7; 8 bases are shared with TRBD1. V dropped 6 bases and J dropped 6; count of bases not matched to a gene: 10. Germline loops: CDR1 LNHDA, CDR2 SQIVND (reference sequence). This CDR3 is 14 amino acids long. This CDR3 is CASSPPGQVVEQYF. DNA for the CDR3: TGTGCCAGTAGCCCACCGGGACAGGTAGTCGAGCAGTACTTC.

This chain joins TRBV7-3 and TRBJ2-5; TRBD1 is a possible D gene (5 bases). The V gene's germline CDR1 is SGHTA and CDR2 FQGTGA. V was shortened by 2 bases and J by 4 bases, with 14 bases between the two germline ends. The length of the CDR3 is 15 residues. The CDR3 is CASSLGHRRGETQYF. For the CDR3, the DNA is TGTGCCAGCAGCTTAGGACATAGAAGGGGAGAGACCCAGTACTTC.